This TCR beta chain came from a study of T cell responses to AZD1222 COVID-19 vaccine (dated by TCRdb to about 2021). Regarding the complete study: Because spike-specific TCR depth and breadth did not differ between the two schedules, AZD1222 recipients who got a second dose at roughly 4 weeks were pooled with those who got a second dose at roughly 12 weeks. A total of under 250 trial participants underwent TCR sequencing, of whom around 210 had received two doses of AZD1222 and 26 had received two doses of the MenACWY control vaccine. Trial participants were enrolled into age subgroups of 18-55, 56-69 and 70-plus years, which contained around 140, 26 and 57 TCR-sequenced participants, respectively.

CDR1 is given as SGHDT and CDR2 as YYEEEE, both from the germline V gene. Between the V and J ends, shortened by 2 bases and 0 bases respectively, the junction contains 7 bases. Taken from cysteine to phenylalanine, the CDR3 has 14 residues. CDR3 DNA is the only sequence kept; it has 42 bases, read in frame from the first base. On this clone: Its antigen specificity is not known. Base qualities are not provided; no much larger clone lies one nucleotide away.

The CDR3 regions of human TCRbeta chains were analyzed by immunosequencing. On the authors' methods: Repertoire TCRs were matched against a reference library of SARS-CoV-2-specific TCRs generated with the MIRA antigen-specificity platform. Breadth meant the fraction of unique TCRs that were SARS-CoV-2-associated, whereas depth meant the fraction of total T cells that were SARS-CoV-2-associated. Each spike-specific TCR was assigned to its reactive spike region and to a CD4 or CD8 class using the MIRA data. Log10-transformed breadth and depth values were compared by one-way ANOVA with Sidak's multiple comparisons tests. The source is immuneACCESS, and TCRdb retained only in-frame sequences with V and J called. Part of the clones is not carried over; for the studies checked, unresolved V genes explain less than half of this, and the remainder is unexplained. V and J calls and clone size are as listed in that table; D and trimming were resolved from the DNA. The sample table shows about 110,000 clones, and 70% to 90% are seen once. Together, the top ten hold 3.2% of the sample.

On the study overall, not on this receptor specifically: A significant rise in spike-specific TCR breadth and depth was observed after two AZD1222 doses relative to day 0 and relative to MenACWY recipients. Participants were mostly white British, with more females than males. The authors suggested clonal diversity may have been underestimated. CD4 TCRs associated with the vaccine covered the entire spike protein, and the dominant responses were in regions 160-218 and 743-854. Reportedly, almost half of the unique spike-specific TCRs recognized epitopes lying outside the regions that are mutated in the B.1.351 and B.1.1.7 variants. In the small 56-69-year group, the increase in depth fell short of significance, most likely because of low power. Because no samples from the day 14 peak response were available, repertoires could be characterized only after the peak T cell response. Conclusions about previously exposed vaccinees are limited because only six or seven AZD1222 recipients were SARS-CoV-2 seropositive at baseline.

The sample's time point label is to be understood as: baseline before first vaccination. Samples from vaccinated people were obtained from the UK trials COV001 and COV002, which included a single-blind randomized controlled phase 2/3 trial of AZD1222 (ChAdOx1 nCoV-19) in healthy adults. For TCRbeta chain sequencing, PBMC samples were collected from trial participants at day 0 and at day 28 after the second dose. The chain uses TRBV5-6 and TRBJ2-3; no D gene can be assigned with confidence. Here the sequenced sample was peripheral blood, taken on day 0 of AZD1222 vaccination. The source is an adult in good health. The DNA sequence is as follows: TGTGCCAGCAGCTTACGGCCCAGCACAGATACGCAGTATTTT. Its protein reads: CASSLRPSTDTQYF.